Following are 8 T cell receptor beta chains from one sample sequenced in a study of T cell changes during pregnancy in multiple sclerosis. Assay used: immunoSEQ multiplex PCR; TCRdb lists only in-frame clones, some missing. The sample lists tens of thousands of clones; about nine tenths were seen once. Material: CD8+ T cells from peripheral blood mononuclear cells, obtained in the second trimester of pregnancy. These receptors were collected from a female donor with multiple sclerosis, enrolled in a pregnancy study.

This rearrangement joins TRBV6-5 to TRBJ2-7; TRBD1 matches 8 bases. Germline CDR1 and CDR2: MNHEY and SVGAGI. The junction had 4 bases not matched to a gene; V was cut back by 6 bases and J by 3 bases. The length of the CDR3 is 13 residues. The CDR3 DNA follows: TGTGCCAGCAGACAGGGGGGTCTCTACGAGCAGTACTTC. It translates to CASRQGGLYEQYF.

J is TRBJ1-1 and V is TRBV5-4; unclear D gene. V was pared by 4 bases and J by 1 base, with 5 bases between. CDR3 length: 12 amino acids. CDR1 is SGHNT and CDR2 is YYREEE in the germline V gene (reference sequence). The CDR3 DNA sequence: TGTGCCAGCAGCCCCGGGAACACTGAAGCTTTCTTT. Translating it yields CASSPGNTEAFF.

The rearrangement joins TRBV6-5 to TRBJ2-1; 13 bases line up with TRBD2. The V and J ends lost 3 bases and 6 bases, in that order; junction bases with no gene match: 5. Germline values: CDR1 MNHEY, CDR2 SVGAGI. The CDR3 consists of 16 residues. The CDR3 DNA is TGTGCCAGCAGTTATCAGGGACTAGCGGGACTCAATGAGCAGTTCTTC. Protein sequence: CASSYQGLAGLNEQFF.

This chain joins TRBV4-1 and TRBJ1-2, with 10 bases that match TRBD1. J lost 7 bases, V lost 4 bases, and 15 bases had no gene match. The CDR3 length is 17 residues. The germline V gene encodes CDR1 MGHRA and CDR2 YSYEKL. CDR3 amino acids: CASSLWGVDRGLTGYTF. The CDR3 nucleotides are TGCGCCAGCAGCCTCTGGGGGGTCGACAGGGGGCTTACTGGCTACACCTTC.

This clone has a single count. The genes are TRBV5-3 and TRBJ2-2, with a weak D call TRBD1 (5 bases). TRBV5-3 counts as an open reading frame of uncertain function. The V and J ends lost 8 bases and 2 bases respectively, with 19 bases between them. This CDR3 contains 16 residues. The CDR3 loop reads CASSTENPNNTGELFF. DNA for the CDR3: TGTGCCAGCTCGACAGAAAATCCCAATAACACCGGGGAGCTGTTTTTT.

CDR3 coding DNA: TGTGCCAGCAGCTGGGGATTGGGAGGGGGCTACGAGCAGTACTTC. Its protein product is CASSWGLGGGYEQYF. The chain carries TRBV7-2 and TRBJ2-7; D may be TRBD2 (7 bases). This CDR3 contains 15 residues. The V gene lost 4 bases and the J gene lost 3 bases, with 16 bases spanning the gap. CDR1 and CDR2 (germline): SGHTA, FQGNSA.

The chain carries TRBV7-2 and TRBJ1-1, with a possible D match to TRBD1 (6 bases). The CDR3 covers 13 residues. V was clipped by 4 bases and J by 8 bases, with 14 bases between them. Per germline, CDR1 SGHTA and CDR2 FQGNSA. The CDR3 DNA is TGTGCCAGCAGCTCGCCGGGACAACTAGAAGCTTTCTTT. Its translation: CASSSPGQLEAFF.

The V and J genes are TRBV2 and TRBJ2-1; 8 bases align to TRBD2. The germline CDR1 and CDR2 sequences are SNHLY and FYNNEI. This CDR3 is built from 14 residues. Trimming took 9 bases from V and 4 from J; bases not matched to a gene: 8. CDR3 nucleotides: TGTGCCAGGGGGCAGCGGGAGAGGTACAATGAGCAGTTCTTC. This encodes CARGQRERYNEQFF.